Detailed here is one TCR beta chain. Authors' processing steps: Scientists estimated how many nucleated cells there were by amplifying reference gene primers. This table comes from immunoSEQ multiplex PCR, and its TCRdb copy is limited to in-frame clones, with some not included. D and trimming were read from the DNA, whereas the V and J calls and clone size are those reported in that table. The sample holds hundreds of thousands of clones, approximately 90% seen once. Trimming removed 1 base from V and 9 bases from J, with 13 bases in between. The CDR3 has 15 residues. Germline CDR1 LGHNA, CDR2 YSLEER. This entry comes from a study of blood T cell repertoires in COVID-19. About the research overall: The United States, Italy and Spain were the sources of the acute and convalescent COVID-19 samples. PBMCs, B-cell-depleted T cells, or T cells provided the cDNA or gDNA that made up the material.

The clonotype was recovered from a woman younger than 45 who had recovered from COVID-19. The V and J genes are TRBV4-3 and TRBJ1-6, with D possibly TRBD1 on 6 matching bases. Sequenced input: peripheral blood. In DNA form, the CDR3 reads TGCGCCAGCAGCCAAGGACAGGATTTGGGTTCACCCCTCCACTTT. Translating gives CASSQGQDLGSPLHF.